This TCR beta chain is drawn from a study of OX40 agonist ivuxolimab in advanced cancers. Across the whole study: Every 2 weeks, patients received ivuxolimab intravenously, dosed at 0.01 to 10 mg/kg.

Germline CDR1 is KGHSH and CDR2 is LQKENI. V dropped 4 bases and J dropped 2; count of bases not matched to a gene: 4. The CDR3 runs 14 residues. Findings and caveats of the study: There were, on average, more expanded clones in CD8+ T cells than in CD4+.

About this clone itself: Its antigen remains unidentified.

Profiling relied on immunoSEQ multiplex PCR, and the TCRdb table lists in-frame clones only, not all of them. The repertoire consists of under 20,000 clones, with around 77% occurring once and the leading ten covering 24%. This chain joins TRBV18 and TRBJ2-7; TRBD1 aligns across 8 bases. The receptor's source is an adult with an advanced solid tumor such as melanoma, head and neck, liver or kidney cancer. Here the sequenced sample was CD4+ or CD8+ T cells sorted from blood, taken in a trial of the OX40 agonist ivuxolimab. The CDR3 coding sequence is TGTGCCAGCTCACACCGGGACAGGCCCTACGAGCAGTACTTC. This translates into CASSHRDRPYEQYF.